The clone carrying this TCR beta chain was recorded at least ten times. The antigen is unknown. The TCR beta CDR3 regions underwent amplification using RNA transcripts as the source. In the first-round RT-PCR of the TCR CDR3, the HTBI primer set was used. TCRdb passed the multiplex PCR reads through MiXCR, listing each CDR3 protein once. The table includes about 290,000 distinct CDR3 sequences, about 14% detected once. For the diagnoses, clinical symptoms, serum thyroxine and TRAb, thyroid ultrasound and orbital computed tomography were used. The V gene's germline CDR1 is SNHLY and CDR2 FYNNEI. V was cut by 4 bases and J by 6 bases, with 7 bases left in between. The CDR3 totals 12 residues. The data are from a study of T cells in Graves' hyperthyroidism and ophthalmopathy. The overall study: Blood was drawn when the patient was first diagnosed and still untreated. Study-level results: Blood also showed most of the thyroid clonotypes that were expanded above 0.001. Prediction of ophthalmopathy progression came a median roughly 6.4 months pre-onset.

The receptor was isolated from a woman aged 25-40 years with Graves' hyperthyroidism that later progressed to Graves' ophthalmopathy. The chain uses TRBV2 and TRBJ1-5; no firm D call. Input material: blood. CDR3 sequence reads: CASSALGQPQHF. CDR3 nucleotide sequence: TGTGCCAGCAGTGCACTAGGTCAGCCCCAGCATTTT.